Included here is one T cell receptor beta chain sequence, with context. The record originates from a study of OX40 agonist ivuxolimab in advanced cancers. About the study: Patients in the trial were receiving intravenous ivuxolimab every 2 weeks, at doses of 0.01 to 10 mg/kg. Among those treated, three patients had partial responses, one with hepatocellular carcinoma and two with cutaneous melanoma.

Deletions cut 6 bases from V and 0 bases from J, with 24 bases between. The CDR3 has 19 amino acids. CDR1 and CDR2 from the germline V gene are SEHNR and FQNEAQ (reference sequence). The repertoire was sequenced with immunoSEQ multiplex PCR; TCRdb's copy has only in-frame clones and lacks some. The table shows roughly 120,000 clones, with roughly 90% occurring only once. The sample in question was CD4+ or CD8+ T cells sorted from blood, obtained in a trial of the OX40 agonist ivuxolimab. The clonotype was recovered from an adult with an advanced solid tumor such as melanoma, head and neck, liver or kidney cancer. This sequence joins TRBV7-9 and TRBJ1-3; unclear D gene. The CDR3 bases are TGTGCCAGCAGGGTACTTCCCCTCGGACGGACCATCTCTGGAAACACCATATATTTT. Translation: CASRVLPLGRTISGNTIYF. Using reference TRBV7-9 and TRBJ1-3 for the parts outside the CDR3, the full variable domain is DTGVSQNPRHKITKRGQNVTFRCDPISEHNRLYWYRQTLGQGPEFLTYFQNEAQLEKSRLLSDRFSAERPKGSFSTLEIQRTEQGDSAMYLCASRVLPLGRTISGNTIYFGEGSWLTVV.